This TCR beta chain was sequenced for a study of T cells expressing NK-cell markers. Overall study context: Seven HCMV-seropositive donors and one seronegative donor made up the eight sequenced donors.

CDR1 is MDHEN and CDR2 is SYDVKM in the germline V gene. The CDR3 is made up of 12 amino acids. Libraries used 5'RACE template switching adding universal primer site and UMIs. After re-calling the 5' RACE reads, TCRdb lists one entry per CDR3 protein, DNA absent. The sample is made up of hundreds of thousands of distinct CDR3 sequences, and the top ten hold roughly 3.6% of it. The chain recombines TRBV28 with TRBJ2-7. This sequence originates from a man in his late teens or twenties in good health. Sequences were obtained from blood T cells: a sorted CD56 or NKG2C T cell subset, CD4+ or CD8+ T cells, or bulk PBMC T cells (not recorded which). CDR3: CASSFYSREQYF.